This is a list of T cell receptor beta chains from one sample in a study of T-cell reconstitution after alpha-beta-depleted transplantation in children. TCRdb analysed the PCR reads with MiXCR anew, one entry per CDR3 protein. This table has under 250,000 distinct CDR3 sequences, about a sixth appearing once. The source was PBMCs, mostly from graft donor cells, collected 360 days after TCRalphabeta/CD19-depleted stem cell transplant. The receptors here all came from a male patient between 2 and 15 years old who had a stem cell transplant for acute lymphoblastic leukemia, so the T cells may come from the graft donor. Each CDR3 is given with its conserved first and last residue. A D gene is named only where the DNA matches it firmly. Only some rows state a clone size, as once, few, many or a class for expanded clones.

J,V,D,size,CDR3,DNA
TRBJ2-2,TRBV7-8,TRBD1,few,CASREDRGFAKTGELFF,TGTGCCAGCAGAGAAGACAGGGGTTTCGCTAAAACCGGGGAGCTGTTTTTT
TRBJ1-2,TRBV6-5,TRBD1,few,CASSRDSYGYTF,TGTGCCAGCAGTCGGGACAGCTATGGCTACACCTTC
TRBJ2-3,TRBV20-1,TRBD1,many,CSAGTPGTDRPSTDTQYF,TGCAGTGCTGGAACCCCCGGGACGGACAGGCCATCCACAGATACGCAGTATTTT
TRBJ2-1,TRBV29-1,TRBD2,few,CSIRTSGIINEQFF,TGCAGCATCCGGACTAGCGGGATTATCAATGAGCAGTTCTTC
TRBJ1-5,TRBV6-2/TRBV6-3,-,-,CASSYGTTGFRHGSNQPQHF,TGTGCCAGCAGTTACGGGACCACGGGGTTTCGTCATGGAAGCAATCAGCCCCAGCATTTT
TRBJ2-5,TRBV7-9,-,few,CASSLRTLSQETQYF,TGTGCCAGCAGCTTGCGGACTCTTAGCCAAGAGACCCAGTACTTC
TRBJ1-3,TRBV7-2,TRBD1,-,CASSLGQDRVGNTIYF,TGTGCCAGCAGCTTAGGGCAGGACAGGGTTGGAAACACCATATATTTT
TRBJ2-1,TRBV7-9,TRBD2,-,CASSLAGGLAGGEQFF,TGTGCCAGCAGCTTAGCCGGGGGACTAGCGGGAGGAGAGCAGTTCTTC
TRBJ1-1,TRBV28,-,few,CASTPSPKTEAFF,TGTGCCAGCACCCCTTCGCCGAAGACTGAAGCTTTCTTT
TRBJ2-3,TRBV9,-,many,CASSVGGFSTDTQYF,TGTGCCAGCAGCGTAGGAGGGTTCAGCACAGATACGCAGTATTTT
TRBJ2-3,TRBV5-1,TRBD2,-,CASTLAGETGGDTQYF,TGCGCCAGCACCTTAGCGGGAGAGACAGGCGGAGATACGCAGTATTTT
TRBJ2-5,TRBV5-4,TRBD1,-,CASTKGGQQETQYF,TGTGCCAGCACTAAAGGGGGACAGCAAGAGACCCAGTACTTC
TRBJ1-4,TRBV27,TRBD1,-,CASRYRGGSEKLFF,TGTGCCAGCAGATACAGGGGAGGTAGTGAAAAACTGTTTTTT
TRBJ2-3,TRBV10-2,TRBD2,-,CASRWGGSDTQYF,TGCGCCAGCAGGTGGGGGGGTTCAGATACGCAGTATTTT
TRBJ1-4,TRBV7-2,-,few,CASSRTAHNEKLFF,TGTGCCAGCAGCAGGACAGCTCATAATGAAAAACTGTTTTTT
TRBJ1-1,TRBV6-1,TRBD1,few,CASRKPPGTGGTEAFF,TGTGCCAGCAGGAAACCACCCGGGACAGGGGGCACTGAAGCTTTCTTT
TRBJ2-3,TRBV5-1,TRBD2,-,CASSLFAGGPSTDTQYF,TGCGCCAGCAGCTTGTTCGCGGGGGGCCCGAGCACAGATACGCAGTATTTT
TRBJ2-7,TRBV9,-,many,CASTGLGPRTSYEQYF,TGTGCCAGCACCGGATTAGGACCGCGAACCTCCTACGAGCAGTACTTC
TRBJ2-1,TRBV5-1,TRBD1,-,CASSLTSPGGNEQFF,TGCGCCAGCAGCTTGACCTCCCCAGGGGGAAATGAGCAGTTCTTC
TRBJ1-5,TRBV6-5,-,-,CASSSDSRGQPQHF,TGTGCCAGCAGTTCAGACAGCCGTGGTCAGCCCCAGCATTTT
TRBJ2-1,TRBV5-5,-,few,CASSLEYYNEQFF,TGTGCCAGCAGCTTGGAATACTACAATGAGCAGTTCTTC
TRBJ1-3,TRBV6-1,-,few,CASSPSSALSGNTIYF,TGTGCCAGCAGCCCCTCATCGGCACTCTCTGGAAACACCATATATTTT